This T cell receptor beta chain comes out of a study of response to subunit inactivated influenza vaccine. Each CDR3 protein gets one entry after TCRdb re-called the RT-PCR reads with MiXCR. The sample has roughly 500,000 distinct CDR3 sequences, 25% seen once. CDR1 and CDR2 (germline): MNHEY, SVGEGT. Trimming stripped 3 bases from V and 8 bases from J, with 7 bases between. The CDR3 spans 11 residues. This clonotype showed up many times. Its specificity is not known. The study's findings and limits: Each seasonal flu vaccination may recruit only limited new T cells, authors suggested.

The sequencing used CD4+ T cells sorted from PBMCs, collected roughly 5 days after vaccination. The chain is built from TRBV6-2 or TRBV6-3 and TRBJ1-2, with unresolved D. This receptor was obtained from a man in his fifties or sixties who received an inactivated influenza vaccine. CDR3 nucleotides: TGTGCCAGCAGTTATGGAAGCGGCTACACCTTC. This sequence encodes CASSYGSGYTF.